Each of the 18 T cell receptor beta chains below was sequenced from the same sample in a study of T cells in Graves' hyperthyroidism and ophthalmopathy (dated by TCRdb to the late 2010s). Libraries were made using multiplex PCR. This sample was sequenced with an Illumina HiSeq 2000. The TCR beta CDR3 regions were amplified from the RNA transcripts. A first-round RT-PCR of the TCR CDR3 used the HTBI primer set with the Qiagen OneStep RT-PCR kit. The public reads were run again by TCRdb, first through fastp at Q25 and then through MiXCR, and only productive beta chains were kept. Each CDR3 protein gets just one entry, which takes the most common genes and DNA from the rows behind it. The sample profile shows about 290,000 distinct CDR3 sequences; about a sixth of them were found once. The ten most abundant clones make up over 50% of the sample. Sequencing used blood. These receptors came from a woman in her sixties with Graves' ophthalmopathy.

This clonotype was detected many times. This chain connects TRBV11-2 to TRBJ2-2, with 9 bases lining up with TRBD1. Germline lookup yields CDR1 SGHAT and CDR2 FQNNGV. J was trimmed by 4 bases and V by 5 bases; bases with no gene match: 11. The length of the CDR3 is 17 residues. The DNA for the CDR3 is TGTGCCAGCAGCGCTCTCGGACAGGGGCTTGGCACCGGGGAGCTGTTTTTT. Its protein is CASSALGQGLGTGELFF.

This clonotype was detected many times. The V gene is TRBV7-3, the J gene TRBJ2-1; 7 bases fit TRBD2. This CDR3 has 14 residues. J gave up 5 bases and V 5 bases, and 6 bases lay outside the gene matches. Germline CDR1 is SGHTA and CDR2 is FQGTGA. The CDR3 protein is CASSPSSGNNEQFF. The CDR3 DNA sequence: TGTGCCAGCAGCCCATCTAGCGGCAACAATGAGCAGTTCTTC. The variable domain in full, with the rest retrieved from reference TRBV7-3 and TRBJ2-1, is GAGVSQTPSNKVTEKGKYVELRCDPISGHTALYWYRQSLGQGPEFLIYFQGTGAADDSGLPNDRFFAVRPEGSVSTLKIQRTERGDSAVYLCASSPSSGNNEQFFGPGTRLTVL.

This clonotype was observed a few times. V gene TRBV9 combines with J gene TRBJ1-1; D might be TRBD1 (5 bases). V dropped 4 bases and J dropped 0 bases, with 10 bases sitting between them. The CDR3 is 14 residues long. CDR1 is SGDLS, CDR2 YYNGEE, per germline. The CDR3 protein is CASSTTGLNTEAFF. DNA of the CDR3: TGTGCCAGCAGCACCACAGGCCTGAACACTGAAGCTTTCTTT.

This clonotype appeared a few times. This chain connects TRBV12-3 or TRBV12-4 to TRBJ1-6; perhaps TRBD1 as D (5 bases). This CDR3 spans 14 amino acids. V lost 7 bases and J 11 bases, leaving 18 bases between the germline ends. As DNA, the CDR3 is TGTGCCAGCATGGGCTGGGGCATCGATCCACCCCTCCACTTT. It specifies CASMGWGIDPPLHF.

This clonotype showed up many times. This chain connects TRBV20-1 to TRBJ2-3; 12 bases agree with TRBD2. The CDR3 has 16 amino acids. V dropped 2 bases and J dropped 5; count of bases not matched to a gene: 8. Germline values: CDR1 DFQATT, CDR2 SNEGSKA (reference sequence). The CDR3 protein is CSARIRTSGVRDTQYF. CDR3 DNA: TGCAGTGCTAGAATTCGGACTAGCGGGGTGAGAGATACGCAGTATTTT.

In its sample, this clonotype was seen many times. The chain combines TRBV7-9 with TRBJ1-1, with 9 bases matching TRBD1. Germline trimming cut 5 bases from V and 0 bases from J; bases unmatched to any gene: 13. The CDR3 consists of 18 residues. Germline CDR1 SEHNR, CDR2 FQNEAQ (reference sequence). In nucleotides, the CDR3 is TGTGCCAGCAGCCCCGGGACAGGGACCGGGAGGATGAACACTGAAGCTTTCTTT. Translation: CASSPGTGTGRMNTEAFF.

This sequence joins TRBV6-2 or TRBV6-3 and TRBJ2-3; D perhaps matches TRBD2 (5 bases). CDR3 size: 14 residues. The germline CDR1 and CDR2 sequences are MNHEY and SVGEGT. Trimming stripped 3 bases from V and 1 base from J, with 8 bases between. The CDR3 here is CASSYLEGTDTQYF. CDR3 in DNA: TGTGCCAGCAGTTATTTGGAGGGCACAGATACGCAGTATTTT.

This clonotype showed up many times. V usage is TRBV30 and J usage is TRBJ1-4; a possible D gene is TRBD1 (6 bases). The CDR3 loop spans 14 amino acids. The ends were cut back, 1 base at V and 8 bases at J, with 14 bases in the middle. Germline values: CDR1 GTSNPN, CDR2 SVGIG (reference sequence). For the CDR3, the DNA is TGTGCCTGGAGTGGGTTACAGGGTCGAGAAAAACTGTTTTTT. It yields the protein CAWSGLQGREKLFF. Looking up the rest from reference TRBV30 and TRBJ1-4 gives the full variable domain: SQTIHQWPATLVQPVGSPLSLECTVEGTSNPNLYWYRQAAGRGLQLLFYSVGIGQISSEVPQNLSASRPQDRQFILSSKKLLLSDSGFYLCAWSGLQGREKLFFGSGTQLSVL.

This clonotype was counted ten times or more. V usage is TRBV20-1 and J usage is TRBJ2-1; TRBD2 aligns across 11 bases. The CDR3 runs to 15 residues. J lost 2 bases, V lost 6 bases, and 6 bases had no gene match. CDR1 is DFQATT, CDR2 SNEGSKA, per germline (reference sequence). CDR3 DNA sequence: TGCAGTGCAACAGGGGGACTAGCGGCCTACAATGAGCAGTTCTTC. It translates to CSATGGLAAYNEQFF.

This clonotype occurred a few times. The CDR3 reads CASSVSGTSGRPGTQYF. The CDR3 nucleotides are TGCGCCAGCAGCGTCTCCGGGACTAGCGGGAGGCCAGGTACGCAGTATTTT. The chain employs TRBV4-3 and TRBJ2-3; 15 bases map to TRBD2. CDR3 length: 17 residues. V gave up 5 bases and J gave up 8 bases; unmatched junction bases: 11. Germline CDR1 LGHNA, CDR2 YSLEER.

This clonotype was recorded a few times. CDR3 sequence: CASSHTAGVGNTEAFF. The CDR3 DNA reads as TGCGCCAGCAGCCATACGGCAGGGGTAGGAAACACTGAAGCTTTCTTT. The chain links TRBV4-3 to TRBJ1-1, with D possibly matching TRBD1 (6 bases). Germline V gene lookup returns CDR1 LGHNA and CDR2 YSLEER. V lost 3 bases to trimming and J lost 2 bases, with 16 bases between them. CDR3 length: 16 residues.

This clonotype appeared many times. The chain recombines TRBV27 with TRBJ2-5, with 7 bases identical to TRBD1. The CDR3 spans 14 residues. Trimming at V came to 3 bases and at J to 5 bases, leaving 6 bases not matched to a gene. CDR1 is MNHEY, CDR2 SMNVEV, per germline (reference sequence). The CDR3 sequence is CASSLWQGVETQYF. For the CDR3, the DNA is TGTGCCAGCAGTTTGTGGCAGGGGGTCGAGACCCAGTACTTC.

This clonotype was detected a few times. The chain is built from TRBV2 and TRBJ2-7, with 8 bases fitting TRBD1. Trimming removed 6 bases from V and 7 bases from J; junction bases left unmatched: 8. CDR3 length equals 13 residues. Germline CDR1 SNHLY, CDR2 FYNNEI. The CDR3, as DNA: TGTGCCAGCAGCGGGGACAGGCCGGGGGAGCAGTACTTC. Residues: CASSGDRPGEQYF. Filled out from reference TRBV2 and TRBJ2-7, the complete variable domain reads EPEVTQTPSHQVTQMGQEVILRCVPISNHLYFYWYRQILGQKVEFLVSFYNNEISEKSEIFDDQFSVERPDGSNFTLKIRSTKLEDSAMYFCASSGDRPGEQYFGPGTRLTVT.

This clonotype showed up many times. The V gene is TRBV7-2, the J gene TRBJ2-2; D is perhaps TRBD1 (5 bases). Trimming removed 5 bases at V and 4 bases at J, with 11 bases between. Germline V gene lookup returns CDR1 SGHTA and CDR2 FQGNSA. This CDR3 contains 14 residues. In DNA form, the CDR3 reads TGTGCCAGCAGCCTGGACACGCGCACCGGGGAGCTGTTTTTT. Its protein product is CASSLDTRTGELFF. The full variable domain, rest sourced from reference TRBV7-2 and TRBJ2-2, is GAGVSQSPSNKVTEKGKDVELRCDPISGHTALYWYRQSLGQGLEFLIYFQGNSAPDKSGLPSDRFSAERTGGSVSTLTIQRTQQEDSAVYLCASSLDTRTGELFFGEGSRLTVL.

This clonotype was counted many times. The chain uses TRBV4-1 and TRBJ2-7; 12 positions agree with TRBD2. The CDR3 runs 16 residues. CDR1 is MGHRA, CDR2 YSYEKL, per germline. Trimming took 2 bases from V and 3 from J; bases not matched to a gene: 5. In DNA, the CDR3 is TGCGCCAGCAGCCAAATGCGGACTAGCGGGAACTACGAGCAGTACTTC. Its translation is CASSQMRTSGNYEQYF.

This clonotype was detected ten times or more. The genes are TRBV7-2 and TRBJ1-2, with a possible D match to TRBD1 (5 bases). The CDR3 covers 12 residues. The V and J ends lost 1 base and 7 bases respectively, with 7 bases between them. Germline V lookup: CDR1 SGHTA, CDR2 FQGNSA. CDR3 region: CASSLEGFGYTF. CDR3 coding DNA: TGTGCCAGCAGCTTAGAGGGGTTTGGCTACACCTTC.

The chain links TRBV3-1 to TRBJ1-6, with D possibly being TRBD1 (5 bases). Germline CDR1 LGHDT, CDR2 YNNKEL (reference sequence). This CDR3 contains 20 residues. V lost 4 bases and J lost 0, with 22 bases in between. The CDR3 nucleotides are TGTGCCAGCAGCCCTCGATACTCCGGGACGGGAAGCTCCTATAATTCACCCCTCCACTTT. It yields the protein CASSPRYSGTGSSYNSPLHF.

This clonotype appeared many times. The chain couples TRBV7-2 to TRBJ1-2; D is unresolved. Germline V gene data show CDR1 as SGHTA and CDR2 as FQGNSA. The V end was cut by 0 bases, the J end by 7 bases, with 12 bases between. This CDR3 is built from 14 residues. The CDR3 DNA reads TGTGCCAGCAGCTTAGCTCAGGCGACGAGTGGCTACACCTTC. Translating it yields CASSLAQATSGYTF. Variable domain in full (rest from reference TRBV7-2 and TRBJ1-2): GAGVSQSPSNKVTEKGKDVELRCDPISGHTALYWYRQSLGQGLEFLIYFQGNSAPDKSGLPSDRFSAERTGGSVSTLTIQRTQQEDSAVYLCASSLAQATSGYTFGSGTRLTVV.